The sequence of this T cell receptor (beta chain) was determined in a study of a mutant IDH1 vaccine in newly diagnosed glioma (dated by TCRdb to the early 2020s). Context from the whole study: Eight vaccinations were administered to patients in weeks 1, 3, 5, 7, 11, 15, 19 and 23, corresponding to visits V03 through V10. Vaccination began 4-6 weeks after radiotherapy alone, or alongside temozolomide cycles in the chemotherapy-containing groups. Of the 32 patients who were treated, about 62% were male and approximately 38% were female, and the mean age was around 40 years. Before enrollment, most patients had been given radiochemotherapy with temozolomide as standard therapy, while the rest had received either radiotherapy alone or temozolomide alone. Peripheral blood samples were drawn at six visits, namely V03 (baseline), V05, V07, V10, V12 and V13. Longitudinal TCRB deep sequencing was performed for some 25 treated patients wherever samples were available for exploratory analyses.

To prepare the library, the immunoSEQ multiplex PCR assay was applied. Rearranged TCR beta chain sequences were amplified using the hsTCRB Kit according to the manufacturer's protocol. Sequencing of TCRB libraries was carried out on an Illumina MiSeq. The authors processed their data as follows. The kit vendor's proprietary platform handled demultiplexing, trimming and gene mapping. What TCRdb holds here is the immuneACCESS table cut down to in-frame rearrangements. Part of the clones is not present; checked against another copy, under half of the missing clones reflect an unresolved V gene, and the others are unexplained. The V and J calls and clone size were taken over from that table, and D and trimming were inferred from the DNA. A total of 60,000 or so clones appear in this sample, roughly 82% of them only once. The ten largest clones take up approximately 3.1% of the sample. Findings and caveats that apply to the study as a whole: It was noted by the authors that analyses of patient blood samples could not be reproduced owing to sample limitations. Vaccine-induced immune responses across multiple MHC alleles were detected in about 92% of patients. Availability determined which PBMC samples were chosen for TCRB deep sequencing. Pseudoprogression appeared unrelated to alterations in the top peripheral T cell clonotypes detected by TCRB sequencing.

Comment on this clone: What antigen it recognizes has not been identified. There are no base qualities to consult, and no much larger clone falls within one base.

The time point label, read with the paper, signifies: week 5, during vaccination. Every vaccine dose consisted of 300 ug of a 20-mer mutant IDH1 peptide in Montanide, administered subcutaneously together with topical imiquimod. Donors had newly diagnosed WHO grade 3 or 4 IDH1-mutant astrocytomas with loss of nuclear ATRX. The samples were drawn from NOA16, a multicentre, single-arm, open-label phase I trial in Germany that tested a mutant IDH1 peptide vaccine in humans for the first time. Genomic DNA for TCRB sequencing was extracted from EDTA blood using the DNeasy Blood and Tissue Kit. The CDR3 numbers 14 residues from cysteine through phenylalanine. The kept DNA is CDR3 alone, 42 bases in frame from the first base. V is trimmed back by 6 bases and J by 7 bases, and the junction contains 6 bases that no gene match accounts for. From the germline V gene, CDR1 is SNHLY and CDR2 is FYNNEI.

The sequence derives from a woman aged 18-29 years with glioma. Some clones in this sample may be carry-over from other donors' samples. The sample was PBMCs, taken from a glioma patient whose treatment included an IDH1 peptide vaccine. The rearrangement joined TRBV2 to TRBJ1-5; 10 central bases correspond to TRBD1. The DNA reads TGTGCCAGCAGCGGGGACAGGGGATCCCAGCCCCAGCATTTT. This gives the protein CASSGDRGSQPQHF.